The text below deals with one TCR beta chain. What this receptor recognizes is not known. Nothing much larger sits one base from this clone, and base qualities are not available. CDR1 and CDR2 (KGHSH, LQKENI) derive from the germline V gene. Ends trimmed: V by 0 bases, J by 2 bases; bases unmatched to a gene: 1. The CDR3 runs 15 amino acids, cysteine and phenylalanine included. The retained sequence is limited to the CDR3, 45 bases, with the frame set at the first base. The protocol used for the library was RT-PCR. The instrument given in TCRdb is NextSeq 550. The raw public reads went through TCRdb reprocessing: fastp at Q25, MiXCR clone calling, in-frame beta chains kept. A single entry per CDR3 protein holds the most common genes and DNA from its merged rows. The sample table contains about a million distinct CDR3 sequences; only one count was recorded for about a sixth of them. The top ten clonotypes cover around 6% of the sample.

This specimen comes from a study of patients and donors after allogeneic stem cell transplantation (dated by TCRdb to 2020 to 2021). What was sequenced was blood, either unsorted or a sorted T cell fraction (not recorded which). The chain uses TRBV18 and TRBJ2-3, with 8 central nucleotides matching TRBD1. The clonotype originates from a human donor who was either an allogeneic HSCT recipient or a stem cell or donor lymphocyte infusion donor (not recorded which). It is not recorded whose cells these are; they may come from a transplant donor. CDR3 region: CASSPPGQATDTQYF. Read as DNA, the sequence is TGTGCCAGCTCACCACCGGGACAGGCCACAGATACGCAGTATTTT.